A single sample gave rise to the 27 T cell receptor beta chains below, sequenced in a study of CD8 T cells in Susac syndrome (dated by TCRdb to between 2017 and 2020). Library generation was performed with the immunoSEQ multiplex PCR assay. RNA was extracted with the RNeasy kit and 0.5 to 1 ug was reverse transcribed using random hexamers. TCRdb redid the processing of the public reads, applying fastp at Q25 and MiXCR, and retained in-frame beta chains. When rows share a CDR3 protein, they turn into one entry using the most common DNA and genes. The sample table holds some 120,000 distinct CDR3 sequences, of which around 94% were seen once. Clones ranked in the top ten supply less than 0.15% of the sample. The sample taken for sequencing was CD4+ T cells from PBMCs. These receptors were obtained from a human donor with multiple sclerosis.

The chain combines TRBV12-5 with TRBJ1-3; no firm D call. V was pared by 6 bases and J by 0 bases, with 12 bases between. The CDR3 runs to 15 residues. CDR1 is LGHNT and CDR2 is FRNRAP in the germline V gene. Here the CDR3 reads CASGGRLSSGNTIYF. DNA for the CDR3: TGTGCTAGTGGGGGGAGACTGTCCTCTGGAAACACCATATATTTT.

This chain links TRBV7-9 with TRBJ1-1; 11 bases agree with TRBD1. Per the germline V gene, CDR1 is SEHNR and CDR2 is FQNEAQ (reference sequence). The length of the CDR3 is 14 residues. Unmatched junction bases numbered 0, after V lost 0 bases and J lost 6 bases. CDR3 in amino acids: CASSLAGQGAEAFF. The CDR3 DNA sequence: TGTGCCAGCAGCTTAGCGGGACAGGGGGCTGAAGCTTTCTTT.

V usage is TRBV30 and J usage is TRBJ2-3; 9 nucleotides align to TRBD2. The trim removed 7 bases at V and 4 bases at J, leaving 12 bases unmatched. Looked up from germline, CDR1 is GTSNPN and CDR2 is SVGIG (reference sequence). This CDR3 is built from 15 residues. The chain's CDR3 is CAFHPGGGASDTQYF. The CDR3 region has the DNA TGTGCCTTTCACCCAGGCGGGGGGGCCTCAGATACGCAGTATTTT.

V usage is TRBV11-1 and J usage is TRBJ2-1, with 12 bases that match TRBD2. Germline lookup yields CDR1 SGHAT and CDR2 FQDESV (reference sequence). J was trimmed by 5 bases and V by 5 bases; bases with no gene match: 10. The CDR3 spans 17 residues. CDR3 coding DNA: TGTGCCAGCAGCCCCGGACTAGCGGGGAGTGGACACAATGAGCAGTTCTTC. This translates into CASSPGLAGSGHNEQFF.

This chain joins TRBV20-1 and TRBJ2-2, with 11 nucleotides matching TRBD2. With V trimmed by 5 bases and J by 3 bases, 5 bases remained unmatched. This CDR3 comprises 15 residues. Germline V gene lookup returns CDR1 DFQATT and CDR2 SNEGSKA (reference sequence). The chain's CDR3 is CSAGLLAGDTGELFF. CDR3 in DNA: TGCAGTGCTGGGCTACTAGCGGGAGACACCGGGGAGCTGTTTTTT.

J is TRBJ1-1 and V is TRBV12-3 or TRBV12-4; D is unclear. The CDR3 totals 14 residues. Trimming left V 6 bases short and J 0 bases short, with 11 bases between. The DNA of the CDR3 is TGTGCCAGCAGACGGAGCGGAGTGAACACTGAAGCTTTCTTT. Protein sequence: CASRRSGVNTEAFF.

The J gene is TRBJ2-3, the V gene TRBV30; TRBD2 agrees at 9 bases. Germline CDR1 is GTSNPN and CDR2 is SVGIG (reference sequence). V dropped 3 bases and J dropped 4; count of bases not matched to a gene: 11. The CDR3 consists of 16 residues. The CDR3, as DNA: TGTGCCTGGAGGGGCCCGGGACTAGCCTCGTCAGATACGCAGTATTTT. Its translation: CAWRGPGLASSDTQYF. The whole variable domain, filled in from reference TRBV30 and TRBJ2-3, reads SQTIHQWPATLVQPVGSPLSLECTVEGTSNPNLYWYRQAAGRGLQLLFYSVGIGQISSEVPQNLSASRPQDRQFILSSKKLLLSDSGFYLCAWRGPGLASSDTQYFGPGTRLTVL.

CDR3 sequence reads: CAWSVGHPNSPLHF. The CDR3, as DNA: TGTGCCTGGAGTGTGGGACACCCTAATTCACCCCTCCACTTT. V and J are TRBV30 and TRBJ1-6; weak D call: TRBD1 (6 bases). Germline V CDR1 and CDR2: GTSNPN, SVGIG (reference sequence). This CDR3 is 14 amino acids long. V dropped 0 bases and J dropped 6 bases, with 9 bases sitting between them. Full variable domain (rest looked up from reference TRBV30 and TRBJ1-6): SQTIHQWPATLVQPVGSPLSLECTVEGTSNPNLYWYRQAAGRGLQLLFYSVGIGQISSEVPQNLSASRPQDRQFILSSKKLLLSDSGFYLCAWSVGHPNSPLHFGNGTRLTVT.

The chain recombines TRBV25-1 with TRBJ2-1; D ambiguous. The length of the CDR3 is 16 residues. The germline CDR1 and CDR2 sequences are MGHDK and SYGVNS. Trimming cost V 1 base and J 0 bases, with 10 bases left between them. The CDR3, as DNA: TGTGCCAGCAGTGAATCCCGGGCGGACTCCTACAATGAGCAGTTCTTC. Translated: CASSESRADSYNEQFF. The whole variable domain, filled in from reference TRBV25-1 and TRBJ2-1, reads EADIYQTPRYLVIGTGKKITLECSQTMGHDKMYWYQQDPGMELHLIHYSYGVNSTEKGDLSSESTVSRIRTEHFPLTLESARPSHTSQYLCASSESRADSYNEQFFGPGTRLTVL.

The chain links TRBV30 to TRBJ1-3, with unresolved D. Germline CDR1 GTSNPN, CDR2 SVGIG (reference sequence). Trimming stripped 0 bases from V and 0 bases from J, with 9 bases between. The CDR3 is 15 amino acids. The CDR3 DNA reads as TGTGCCTGGAGTGTAGCGCTAGTCTCTGGAAACACCATATATTTT. Its translation is CAWSVALVSGNTIYF. The entire variable domain, with the rest obtained from reference TRBV30 and TRBJ1-3, is as follows: SQTIHQWPATLVQPVGSPLSLECTVEGTSNPNLYWYRQAAGRGLQLLFYSVGIGQISSEVPQNLSASRPQDRQFILSSKKLLLSDSGFYLCAWSVALVSGNTIYFGEGSWLTVV.

The CDR3 bases are TGCAGTGCCAGACTAGCGGGAGGGCCTCGGGAGACCCAGTACTTC. As protein: CSARLAGGPRETQYF. The J gene is TRBJ2-5, the V gene TRBV20-1, with 14 bases identical to TRBD2. After removal of 6 bases from V and 5 bases from J, the junction contained 8 bases not matched to a gene. The germline gives CDR1 DFQATT, CDR2 SNEGSKA (reference sequence). CDR3 size: 15 residues.

V and J are TRBV5-1 and TRBJ1-1, with D possibly TRBD1 on 5 matching bases. The V and J ends lost 1 base and 0 bases respectively, with 10 bases between them. CDR1 and CDR2 (germline): SGHRS, YFSETQ. The CDR3 spans 15 residues. The chain's CDR3 is CASSLTGALNTEAFF. CDR3 nucleotide sequence: TGCGCCAGCAGCTTGACCGGGGCGTTGAACACTGAAGCTTTCTTT.

This clonotype has a single count. This rearrangement joins TRBV2 to TRBJ1-2, with D maybe TRBD1 (5 bases). V dropped 6 bases and J dropped 8 bases, with 13 bases sitting between them. The CDR3 loop spans 12 amino acids. The germline V gene encodes CDR1 SNHLY and CDR2 FYNNEI. CDR3 region: CASSLGTVGYTF. The CDR3 DNA is TGTGCCAGCAGCCTCGGGACTGTCGGCTACACCTTC.

In its sample, this clonotype was seen once. The gene calls are TRBV30 and TRBJ1-3; perhaps TRBD1 as D (6 bases). The germline CDR1 and CDR2 sequences are GTSNPN and SVGIG (reference sequence). Trimming cost V 5 bases and J 4 bases, with 12 bases left between them. CDR3 length: 13 residues. For the CDR3, the DNA is TGTGCCTGGGAACCGACAGGCGGAAACACCATATATTTT. It translates to CAWEPTGGNTIYF.

This clonotype occurred once. V gene TRBV6-5 combines with J gene TRBJ2-7, with D possibly being TRBD1 (5 bases). This CDR3 spans 14 amino acids. V lost 6 bases, J lost 2 bases, and 14 bases lay in between. Germline CDR1 MNHEY, CDR2 SVGAGI. The DNA of the CDR3 is TGTGCCAGCAGACAAGCGAGCAGGGCCTACGAGCAGTACTTC. Its translation is CASRQASRAYEQYF.

The chain couples TRBV2 to TRBJ2-6; no reliable D call. This CDR3 spans 12 amino acids. V lost 6 bases to trimming and J lost 5 bases, with 5 bases between them. Germline V lookup: CDR1 SNHLY, CDR2 FYNNEI. The CDR3 here is CASSTRANVLTF. DNA of the CDR3: TGTGCCAGCAGCACCCGGGCCAACGTCCTGACTTTC.

The J gene is TRBJ2-1, the V gene TRBV5-6, with a tentative D call TRBD2 (6 bases). The V end lost 1 base, the J end lost 1 base, and 12 bases lay between the germline ends. Germline CDR1 and CDR2: SGHDT and YYEEEE. CDR3 length equals 16 residues. This CDR3 is CASSLIAARSYNEQFF. CDR3 sequence (DNA): TGTGCCAGCAGCTTGATAGCGGCAAGGTCCTACAATGAGCAGTTCTTC.

The chain recombines TRBV2 with TRBJ2-5; possible D gene TRBD1, 6 bases. The CDR3 consists of 14 residues. V was pared by 7 bases and J by 4 bases, with 16 bases between. The germline CDR1 and CDR2 sequences are SNHLY and FYNNEI. CDR3 DNA: TGTGCCAGCACGAAGCAGGGGATCGGAGAGACCCAGTACTTC. Its protein product is CASTKQGIGETQYF.

V usage is TRBV10-1 and J usage is TRBJ2-7; 11 bases are shared with TRBD1. The CDR3 length is 12 residues. The germline V gene encodes CDR1 WNHNN and CDR2 SYGVQD (reference sequence). V trimming: 8 bases; J trimming: 6 bases; junction bases outside the gene matches: 3. Here the CDR3 reads CASGTGGGEQYF. DNA of the CDR3: TGCGCCAGCGGGACAGGGGGGGGCGAGCAGTACTTC.

The chain joins TRBV30 to TRBJ2-2, with a weak D call TRBD2 (6 bases). The CDR3 totals 15 residues. Germline lookup yields CDR1 GTSNPN and CDR2 SVGIG (reference sequence). V lost 0 bases and J 5 bases, leaving 13 bases between the germline ends. Here the CDR3 DNA reads TGTGCCTGGAGTGTAGTAGCGGAGGGGACCGGGGAGCTGTTTTTT. This translates into CAWSVVAEGTGELFF.

The V call is TRBV21-1, the J call TRBJ2-7; the table's D call TRBD1 went unverified against the DNA. TRBV21-1 is a pseudogene locus. The CDR3 length is 15 residues. CDR3 loop: CASSKKGSGTYEQYF. The CDR3 DNA is TGTGCCAGCAGCAAAAAAGGGAGCGGGACATACGAGCAGTACTTC.

The V gene is TRBV7-2, the J gene TRBJ1-1, with D unclear. Germline V CDR1 and CDR2: SGHTA, FQGNSA. CDR3 length: 14 residues. The V end was cut by 1 base, the J end by 0 bases, with 6 bases between. The CDR3 spells CASSLVVMNTEAFF. Written as DNA, the CDR3 is TGTGCCAGCAGCTTAGTAGTCATGAACACTGAAGCTTTCTTT. Filled out from reference TRBV7-2 and TRBJ1-1, the complete variable domain reads GAGVSQSPSNKVTEKGKDVELRCDPISGHTALYWYRQSLGQGLEFLIYFQGNSAPDKSGLPSDRFSAERTGGSVSTLTIQRTQQEDSAVYLCASSLVVMNTEAFFGQGTRLTVV.

This rearrangement joins TRBV7-2 to TRBJ2-5, with D possibly matching TRBD2 (6 bases). The CDR3 sequence is 12 residues long. V was trimmed by 10 bases and J by 5 bases, leaving 14 bases between them. Looked up from germline, CDR1 is SGHTA and CDR2 is FQGNSA. The CDR3 coding sequence is TGTGCCACCGGGGAGGCCTGGGAGACCCAGTACTTC. Translated, it gives CATGEAWETQYF. Filled out from reference TRBV7-2 and TRBJ2-5, the complete variable domain reads GAGVSQSPSNKVTEKGKDVELRCDPISGHTALYWYRQSLGQGLEFLIYFQGNSAPDKSGLPSDRFSAERTGGSVSTLTIQRTQQEDSAVYLCATGEAWETQYFGPGTRLLVL.

This chain joins TRBV4-2 and TRBJ2-5; 8 bases are shared with TRBD2. With V trimmed by 4 bases and J by 1 base, 5 bases remained unmatched. This CDR3 is built from 15 residues. Germline V CDR1 and CDR2: LGHNA, YNFKEQ. CDR3 residues: CASSLSGTSQETQYF. DNA of the CDR3: TGTGCCAGCAGCCTCTCAGGGACTAGCCAAGAGACCCAGTACTTC.

This chain uses TRBV7-2 with TRBJ1-2, with D possibly matching TRBD1 (5 bases). This CDR3 region has 12 residues. With 4 bases removed from V and 3 bases from J, the gap between germline ends came to 6 bases. Germline CDR1 SGHTA, CDR2 FQGNSA. CDR3 sequence reads: CASSSGYYGYTF. The CDR3 bases are TGTGCCAGCAGCTCAGGGTACTATGGCTACACCTTC.

This chain links TRBV7-2 with TRBJ1-1, with 7 bases aligning to TRBD1. There are 14 residues in the CDR3. V dropped 5 bases and J dropped 4; count of bases not matched to a gene: 7. Germline assignment: CDR1 SGHTA and CDR2 FQGNSA. For the CDR3, the DNA is TGTGCCAGCAGCCCGACGACAGGGCGCACTGAAGCTTTCTTT. It codes for CASSPTTGRTEAFF.

This clonotype was recorded only once. The rearrangement uses TRBV6-1 and TRBJ2-2; no reliable D call. Looked up from germline, CDR1 is MNHNS and CDR2 is SASEGT. Deletions cut 4 bases from V and 5 bases from J, with 8 bases between. The CDR3 loop spans 13 amino acids. The CDR3 is CASSVKRTGELFF. CDR3 in DNA: TGTGCCAGCAGTGTAAAACGGACCGGGGAGCTGTTTTTT.